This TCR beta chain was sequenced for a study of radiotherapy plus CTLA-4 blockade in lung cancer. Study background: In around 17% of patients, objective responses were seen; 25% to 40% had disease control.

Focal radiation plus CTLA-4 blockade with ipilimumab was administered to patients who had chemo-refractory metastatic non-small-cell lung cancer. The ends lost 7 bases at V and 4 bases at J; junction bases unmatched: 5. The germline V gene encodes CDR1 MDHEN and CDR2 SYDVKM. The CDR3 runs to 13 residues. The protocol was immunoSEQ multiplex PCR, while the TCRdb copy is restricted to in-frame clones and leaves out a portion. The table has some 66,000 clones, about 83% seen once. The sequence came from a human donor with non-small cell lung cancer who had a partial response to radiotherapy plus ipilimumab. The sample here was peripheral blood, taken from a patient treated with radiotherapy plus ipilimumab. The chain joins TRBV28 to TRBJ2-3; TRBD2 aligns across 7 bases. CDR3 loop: CASTRGVADTQYF. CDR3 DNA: TGTGCCAGCACCCGGGGGGTAGCAGATACGCAGTATTTT.